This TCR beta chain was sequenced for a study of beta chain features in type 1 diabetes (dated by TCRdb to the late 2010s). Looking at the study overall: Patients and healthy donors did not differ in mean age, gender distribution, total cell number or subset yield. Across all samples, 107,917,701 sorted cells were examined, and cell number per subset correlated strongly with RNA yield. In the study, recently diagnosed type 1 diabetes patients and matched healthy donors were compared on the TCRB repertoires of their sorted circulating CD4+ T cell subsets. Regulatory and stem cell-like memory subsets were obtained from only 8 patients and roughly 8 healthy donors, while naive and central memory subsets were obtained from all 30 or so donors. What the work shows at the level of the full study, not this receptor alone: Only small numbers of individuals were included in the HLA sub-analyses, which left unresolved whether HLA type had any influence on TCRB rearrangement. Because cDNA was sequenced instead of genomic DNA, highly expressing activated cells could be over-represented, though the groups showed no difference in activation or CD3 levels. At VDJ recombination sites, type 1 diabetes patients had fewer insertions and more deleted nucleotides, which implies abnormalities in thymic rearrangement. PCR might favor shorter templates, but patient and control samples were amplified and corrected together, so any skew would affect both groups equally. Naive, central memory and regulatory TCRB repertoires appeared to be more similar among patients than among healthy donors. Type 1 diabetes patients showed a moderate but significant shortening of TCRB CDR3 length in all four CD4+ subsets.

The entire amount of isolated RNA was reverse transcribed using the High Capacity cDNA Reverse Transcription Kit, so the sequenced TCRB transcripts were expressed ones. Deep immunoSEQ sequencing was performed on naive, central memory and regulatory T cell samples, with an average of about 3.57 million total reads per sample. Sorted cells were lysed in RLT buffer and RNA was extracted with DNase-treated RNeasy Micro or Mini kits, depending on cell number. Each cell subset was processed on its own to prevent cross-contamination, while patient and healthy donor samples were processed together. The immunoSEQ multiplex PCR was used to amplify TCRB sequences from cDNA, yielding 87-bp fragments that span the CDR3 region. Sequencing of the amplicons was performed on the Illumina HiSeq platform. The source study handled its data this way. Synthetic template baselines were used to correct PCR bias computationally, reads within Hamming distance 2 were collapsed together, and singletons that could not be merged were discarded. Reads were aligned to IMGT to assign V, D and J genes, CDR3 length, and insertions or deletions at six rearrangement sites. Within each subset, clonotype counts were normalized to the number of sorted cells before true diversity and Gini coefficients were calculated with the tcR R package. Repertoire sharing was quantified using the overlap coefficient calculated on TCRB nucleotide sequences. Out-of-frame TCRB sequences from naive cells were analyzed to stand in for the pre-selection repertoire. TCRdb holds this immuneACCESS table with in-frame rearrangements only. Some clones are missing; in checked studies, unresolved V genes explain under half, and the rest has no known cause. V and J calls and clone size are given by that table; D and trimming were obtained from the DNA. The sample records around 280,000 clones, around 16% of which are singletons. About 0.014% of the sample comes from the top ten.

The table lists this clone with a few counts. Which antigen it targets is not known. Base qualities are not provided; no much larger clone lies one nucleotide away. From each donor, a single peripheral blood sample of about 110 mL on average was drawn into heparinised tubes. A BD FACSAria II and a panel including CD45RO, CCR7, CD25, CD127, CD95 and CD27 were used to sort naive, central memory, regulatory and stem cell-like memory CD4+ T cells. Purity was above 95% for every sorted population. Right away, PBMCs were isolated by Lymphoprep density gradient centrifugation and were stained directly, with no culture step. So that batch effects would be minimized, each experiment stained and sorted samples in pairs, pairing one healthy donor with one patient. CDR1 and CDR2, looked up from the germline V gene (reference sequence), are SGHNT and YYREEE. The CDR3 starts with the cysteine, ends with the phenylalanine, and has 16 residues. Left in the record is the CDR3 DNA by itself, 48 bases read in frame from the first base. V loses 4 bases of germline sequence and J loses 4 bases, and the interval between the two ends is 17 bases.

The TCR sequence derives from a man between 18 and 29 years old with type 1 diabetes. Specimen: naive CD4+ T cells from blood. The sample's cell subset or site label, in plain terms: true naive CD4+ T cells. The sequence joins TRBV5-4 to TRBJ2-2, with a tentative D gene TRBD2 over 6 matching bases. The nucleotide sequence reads TGTGCCAGCAGCGGAGCCGGGAGAATAAGCACCGGGGAGCTGTTTTTT. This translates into CASSGAGRISTGELFF. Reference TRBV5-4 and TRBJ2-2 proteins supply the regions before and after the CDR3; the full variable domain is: ETGVTQSPTHLIKTRGQQVTLRCSSQSGHNTVSWYQQALGQGPQFIFQYYREEENGRGNFPPRFSGLQFPNYSSELNVNALELDDSALYLCASSGAGRISTGELFFGEGSRLTVL.